Shown below are 5 T cell receptor beta chains from a single sample sequenced in a study of cytomegalovirus exposure and HLA in healthy donors. The PCR contained 60 Vbeta and 13 Jbeta primers. Sequenced by immunoSEQ multiplex PCR; TCRdb stores in-frame clones only, minus some. In the table there are 150,000 to 200,000 clones, roughly 77% of which are singletons. The sample comprised PBMCs. The receptor source for this set is a woman in her 50s in good health and CMV-seronegative.

The chain couples TRBV25-1 to TRBJ2-5; no clear D. Germline V gene sequence: CDR1 MGHDK, CDR2 SYGVNS. V lost 3 bases and J 1 base, leaving 21 bases between the germline ends. CDR3 size: 18 residues. CDR3 coding DNA: TGTGCCAGCAGTGACCAGAATTCCTTATTAACCGTCCAAGAGACCCAGTACTTC. The encoded protein is CASSDQNSLLTVQETQYF.

Worth noting for this clone: Sequence at one end of the junction differs from germline and may be a read error. The chain is built from TRBV7-7 and TRBJ2-1; TRBD2 aligns across 8 bases. CDR1 and CDR2 (germline): SSHAT, FNYEAQ (reference sequence). This CDR3 is 16 amino acids long. CDR3 nucleotide sequence: TGTGCTAGCAGCCTCCGGGGGGGCGGTCCCTACAATGAGCAGTTCTTC. Protein product: CASSLRGGGPYNEQFF.

The CDR3 DNA reads as TGTGCCAGCAGTCTCAAACAGGGGAACACTGAAGCTTTCTTT. Its translation is CASSLKQGNTEAFF. The gene calls are TRBV27 and TRBJ1-1; possibly TRBD1 for D (6 bases). This CDR3 is 14 amino acids long. CDR1 and CDR2 from the germline V gene are MNHEY and SMNVEV (reference sequence). With 5 bases removed from V and 1 base from J, the gap between germline ends came to 11 bases.

Regarding this clone: The sample carries other DNA sequences with the same CDR3. This chain connects TRBV7-2 to TRBJ1-5, with TRBD1 matching 8 bases. This CDR3 contains 14 residues. Unmatched junction bases numbered 6, after V lost 4 bases and J lost 7 bases. Germline V gene lookup returns CDR1 SGHTA and CDR2 FQGNSA. CDR3 bases: TGTGCCAGCAGCTCCGGACAGGGACTCCAGCCCCAGCATTTT. The encoded protein is CASSSGQGLQPQHF. Full variable domain (remainder filled in from reference TRBV7-2 and TRBJ1-5): GAGVSQSPSNKVTEKGKDVELRCDPISGHTALYWYRQSLGQGLEFLIYFQGNSAPDKSGLPSDRFSAERTGGSVSTLTIQRTQQEDSAVYLCASSSGQGLQPQHFGDGTRLSIL.

This clone was seen only a few times. The rearrangement links TRBV4-3 to TRBJ1-2, with 9 bases aligning to TRBD1. The CDR3 runs 16 residues. The germline V gene encodes CDR1 LGHNA and CDR2 YSLEER. Unmatched junction bases numbered 10, after V lost 0 bases and J lost 8 bases. Written as DNA, the CDR3 is TGCGCCAGCAGCCAAGATCGAGTACAGGGGGCTAACGGCTACACCTTC. As protein: CASSQDRVQGANGYTF.